The 31 T cell receptor beta chains below were found in one sample sequenced in a study of post-analysis software for immune sequencing data. Study results and caveats: Five TRBV segments (TRBV5-6, TRBV5-1 and TRBV20-1 among them) occurred more frequently in patients than in controls.

Included in the TCR beta cDNA libraries were unique molecular identifiers. TCRdb re-called the PCR reads with MiXCR, one entry per CDR3 protein. The sample carries some 240,000 distinct CDR3 sequences, 35% to 40% recorded once. No antigen has been identified for these receptors. Source material: blood. The source of these receptors is a girl aged 5-17 years with multiple sclerosis.

This clonotype has a handful of counts. The V call is TRBV5-1, the J call TRBJ2-3; no clear D gene. Trimming left V 0 bases short and J 4 bases short, with 3 bases between. This CDR3 comprises 12 residues. Germline values: CDR1 SGHRS, CDR2 YFSETQ. The CDR3 here is CASSLDADTQYF. As DNA, the CDR3 is TGCGCCAGCAGCTTGGATGCAGATACGCAGTATTTT.

Many counts were recorded for this clonotype. The V gene is TRBV2, the J gene TRBJ1-2, with TRBD1 identical over 10 bases. From germline, CDR1 is SNHLY and CDR2 FYNNEI. The CDR3 has 13 amino acids. Germline trimming cut 9 bases from V and 3 bases from J; bases unmatched to any gene: 4. The CDR3 sequence: CASRDRGHYGYTF. The CDR3 DNA follows: TGTGCCAGTCGGGACAGGGGCCACTATGGCTACACCTTC. Based on the CDR3 plus reference TRBV2 and TRBJ1-2, the full variable domain is EPEVTQTPSHQVTQMGQEVILRCVPISNHLYFYWYRQILGQKVEFLVSFYNNEISEKSEIFDDQFSVERPDGSNFTLKIRSTKLEDSAMYFCASRDRGHYGYTFGSGTRLTVV.

A remark on this clonotype: A much larger clone differs by one base, so this may be a read error. This chain connects TRBV5-4 to TRBJ1-1, with D possibly TRBD1 on 5 matching bases. Germline V gene sequence: CDR1 SGHNT, CDR2 YYREEE (reference sequence). This CDR3 contains 14 residues. The CDR3 DNA reads as TGTGTCAGCAGCTCGCCGACAGAGGCCACTGAAGCTTTCTTT. This translates into CVSSSPTEATEAFF.

This clonotype came up many times. J is TRBJ1-1 and V is TRBV20-1; the match to TRBD1 covers 9 bases. V was clipped by 3 bases and J by 5 bases; unmatched bases: 7. CDR1 and CDR2 (germline): DFQATT, SNEGSKA (reference sequence). This CDR3 spans 14 amino acids. The chain's CDR3 is CSASRSTGGTEAFF. The CDR3 DNA follows: TGCAGTGCTAGCAGATCGACAGGGGGTACTGAAGCTTTCTTT.

This chain joins TRBV6-1 and TRBJ2-1; 10 bases line up with TRBD1. Unmatched junction bases numbered 7, after V lost 5 bases and J lost 9 bases. This CDR3 is built from 14 residues. The germline V gene has CDR1 MNHNS and CDR2 SASEGT. The CDR3 loop is CASSRRDRGAEQFF. In nucleotides, the CDR3 is TGTGCCAGCAGTCGCCGGGACAGGGGAGCTGAGCAGTTCTTC.

This clonotype was observed many times. As DNA, the CDR3 is TGCAGTGCTAGAGGCACAGGGGGCACAGATACGCAGTATTTT. Translated, it gives CSARGTGGTDTQYF. V gene TRBV20-1 combines with J gene TRBJ2-3, with 7 nucleotides matching TRBD1. J lost 1 base, V lost 1 base, and 2 bases had no gene match. In germline, CDR1 is DFQATT, CDR2 SNEGSKA (reference sequence). The CDR3 length is 14 residues.

This clonotype showed up just once. This clone may be a read error of a much larger clone one base away. J is TRBJ2-1 and V is TRBV3-1; 15 nucleotides align to TRBD2. Judging by the DNA end, TRBJ2-7 fits better; the J call may be wrong. This CDR3 region has 19 residues. Germline CDR1 LGHDT, CDR2 YNNKEL (reference sequence). Here the CDR3 reads CASSPGLAGGQGSYNEQYF. In nucleotides, the CDR3 is TGTGCCAGCAGCCCCGGACTAGCGGGGGGGCAAGGATCCTACAATGAGCAGTACTTC.

This clonotype has just a few counts. The V call is TRBV28, the J call TRBJ2-1, with 11 nucleotides matching TRBD2. This CDR3 contains 18 residues. In germline, CDR1 is MDHEN, CDR2 SYDVKM. The junction had 10 bases not matched to a gene; V was cut back by 6 bases and J by 0 bases. CDR3 loop: CASRTATSGTSSYNEQFF. The CDR3 region has the DNA TGTGCCAGCAGGACAGCGACTAGCGGGACTAGCTCCTACAATGAGCAGTTCTTC.

This clonotype was detected ten times or more. This sequence joins TRBV6-5 and TRBJ1-1; 9 nucleotides agree with TRBD1. The CDR3 contains 14 residues. Germline assignment: CDR1 MNHEY and CDR2 SVGAGI. V dropped 4 bases and J dropped 5; count of bases not matched to a gene: 5. The chain's CDR3 is CASSLGQGITEAFF. CDR3 sequence (DNA): TGTGCCAGCAGTTTGGGACAGGGAATAACTGAAGCTTTCTTT.

This clonotype was recorded once. The rearrangement links TRBV3-1 to TRBJ1-6; D might be TRBD1 (5 bases). V was shortened by 0 bases and J by 9 bases, with 9 bases between the two germline ends. This CDR3 is built from 14 residues. Germline V CDR1 and CDR2: LGHDT, YNNKEL (reference sequence). The CDR3: CASSQDRVRSPLHF. The CDR3 DNA reads as TGTGCCAGCAGCCAAGACAGGGTTCGTTCACCCCTCCACTTT.

The chain joins TRBV3-1 to TRBJ2-4, with TRBD1 identical over 9 bases. V lost 4 bases to trimming and J lost 7 bases; unmatched junction nucleotides: 8. The CDR3 is made up of 15 amino acids. CDR1 and CDR2 (germline): LGHDT, YNNKEL (reference sequence). Written as DNA, the CDR3 is TGTGCCAGCAGCCTCCCGGGACAGGGAATGAACATTCAGTACTTC. Translated, it gives CASSLPGQGMNIQYF.

On this clonotype: One junction end does not reproduce the germline sequence, and a read error may be involved. The CDR3 loop reads CNARSSGQTNQLQHF. CDR3 in DNA: TGCAATGCTAGATCGTCGGGACAGACAAATCAGCTCCAGCATTTT. The chain has TRBV20-1 and TRBJ1-5; 7 nucleotides align to TRBD1. Per germline, CDR1 DFQATT and CDR2 SNEGSKA (reference sequence). The CDR3 runs to 15 residues.

V and J are TRBV7-9 and TRBJ2-7; perhaps TRBD1 as D (6 bases). Germline lookup yields CDR1 SEHNR and CDR2 FQNEAQ (reference sequence). CDR3 length: 12 residues. Trimming stripped 3 bases from V and 5 bases from J, with 8 bases between. The CDR3 DNA follows: TGTGCCAGCAGCTTCCAGGGGAACGAGCAGTACTTC. This gives the protein CASSFQGNEQYF.

In regard to this clonotype: A much larger clone differs by one base, so this may be a read error. The V gene is TRBV29-1, the J gene TRBJ1-2; D unclear. The CDR3 is 14 amino acids. The V gene's germline CDR1 is SQVTM and CDR2 ANQGSEA. V dropped 3 bases and J dropped 4 bases, with 15 bases sitting between them. The CDR3 DNA reads as TGCAGCGTTGATCCGGGGAAGGGCCGCTATGGCTACACCTTC. The encoded protein is CSVDPGKGRYGYTF.

This clonotype was counted a few times. This clone may be a read error of a much larger clone one base away. The chain couples TRBV5-1 to TRBJ1-2; no firm D call. In germline, CDR1 is SGHRS, CDR2 YFSETQ. The V and J ends lost 0 bases and 2 bases respectively, with 11 bases between them. The CDR3 is 15 amino acids. This chain's CDR3 is CASSLGLVRNYGYTF. CDR3 sequence (DNA): TGCGCCAGCAGCTTGGGTTTGGTCAGAAACTATGGCTACACCTTC.

This sequence joins TRBV7-6 and TRBJ2-7; 9 nucleotides agree with TRBD1. The V gene end was trimmed by 7 bases and the J gene end by 0 bases; junction bases not matched to a gene: 7. The CDR3 covers 15 residues. Germline CDR1 and CDR2: SGHVS and FNYEAQ. Written as DNA, the CDR3 is TGTGCCAGCACCACGGGACAGGGTTACTCCTACGAGCAGTACTTC. It is translated as CASTTGQGYSYEQYF.

The chain employs TRBV5-1 and TRBJ2-2; 11 bases match TRBD2. The J segment lost 6 bases and the V segment lost 4 bases, leaving 8 bases of the junction unmatched. Germline V gene sequence: CDR1 SGHRS, CDR2 YFSETQ. This CDR3 comprises 16 residues. The CDR3 reads CASSQTSGMISGELFF. The CDR3 nucleotides are TGCGCCAGCAGCCAGACTAGCGGGATGATCTCCGGGGAGCTGTTTTTT.

This clonotype was picked up many times. The chain is built from TRBV6-2 or TRBV6-3 and TRBJ2-3, with D uncertain. The CDR3 extends over 13 amino acids. V gave up 10 bases and J gave up 4 bases, with 15 bases separating them. The germline V gene encodes CDR1 MNHEY and CDR2 SVGEGT. CDR3 nucleotides: TGTGCCACCGCCCGTTTGTTGGCAGATACGCAGTATTTT. Translation: CATARLLADTQYF.

This clonotype was recorded many times. This rearrangement joins TRBV4-1 to TRBJ2-3; 8 nucleotides match TRBD2. In germline, CDR1 is MGHRA, CDR2 YSYEKL. CDR3 size: 16 residues. J lost 1 base, V lost 3 bases, and 6 bases had no gene match. Here the CDR3 DNA reads TGCGCCAGCAGCCAGCCCCTAGCGGGCCGCACAGATACGCAGTATTTT. Translated, it gives CASSQPLAGRTDTQYF.

This clonotype was found many times. The gene calls are TRBV5-1 and TRBJ1-4, with a possible D match to TRBD1 (6 bases). This CDR3 is 17 amino acids long. Between the trimmed V and J ends, which lost 4 bases and 2 bases, there was a span of 18 bases. Germline V CDR1 and CDR2: SGHRS, YFSETQ. This chain's CDR3 is CASSPQRDRHTNEKLFF. CDR3 coding DNA: TGCGCCAGCAGCCCACAGCGCGACAGGCACACTAATGAAAAACTGTTTTTT.

The J gene is TRBJ2-5, the V gene TRBV20-1, with a possible D match to TRBD1 (8 bases). Trimming took 8 bases from V and 4 from J, leaving 35 bases between them. Germline V gene data show CDR1 as DFQATT and CDR2 as SNEGSKA (reference sequence). The CDR3 sequence is 19 residues long. This CDR3 reads CSTRSPGQGLGAGRETQYF. The CDR3 nucleotides are TGCAGTACCAGGTCCCCTGGACAGGGCCTAGGAGCGGGGCGAGAGACCCAGTACTTC.

Many counts were recorded for this clonotype. The chain has TRBV12-3 or TRBV12-4 and TRBJ2-3, with no clear D. This CDR3 is 12 amino acids long. Trimming stripped 3 bases from V and 5 bases from J, with 6 bases between. The CDR3 DNA reads TGTGCCAGCAGTTTCGGCGGAGATACGCAGTATTTT. It codes for CASSFGGDTQYF.

Many counts were recorded for this clonotype. The V and J genes are TRBV5-1 and TRBJ2-1; D is undetermined. This CDR3 has 14 amino acids. Looked up from germline, CDR1 is SGHRS and CDR2 is YFSETQ. Deletions cut 0 bases from V and 4 bases from J, with 8 bases between. CDR3 DNA: TGCGCCAGCAGCTTGGATATGGGTTACAATGAGCAGTTCTTC. It encodes CASSLDMGYNEQFF.

This clonotype was observed many times. This chain joins TRBV20-1 and TRBJ2-1, with 13 bases identical to TRBD2. This CDR3 has 15 residues. The germline V gene has CDR1 DFQATT and CDR2 SNEGSKA (reference sequence). V lost 1 base, J lost 8 bases, and 5 bases stayed unmatched. The CDR3 DNA is TGCAGTGCTAGAGGACTAGCGGGAGGAGGCGATGAGCAGTTCTTC. Residues: CSARGLAGGGDEQFF.

This clonotype was recorded at least ten times. V usage is TRBV27 and J usage is TRBJ1-2; D gene ambiguous. The CDR3 spans 12 residues. V lost 6 bases to trimming and J lost 5 bases, with 10 bases between them. Germline V gene lookup returns CDR1 MNHEY and CDR2 SMNVEV (reference sequence). The CDR3 is CASSLSGYGYTF. The CDR3 DNA sequence: TGTGCCAGCAGCTTGTCCGGATATGGCTACACCTTC.

V usage is TRBV7-2 and J usage is TRBJ2-7; tentatively, D is TRBD1 (5 bases). Germline V gene lookup returns CDR1 SGHTA and CDR2 FQGNSA. The CDR3 has 15 residues. Trimming shortened V by 5 bases and J by 4 bases, and 18 bases separated the two germline ends. The DNA for the CDR3 is TGTGCCAGCAGCGATCAGGGTTTTAGCTTGTACGAGCAGTACTTC. This gives the protein CASSDQGFSLYEQYF.

This clonotype has a count of ten or more. The chain employs TRBV5-1 and TRBJ2-3, with TRBD2 as a possible D gene (6 bases). The ends were cut back, 1 base at V and 2 bases at J, with 20 bases in the middle. In germline, CDR1 is SGHRS, CDR2 YFSETQ. This CDR3 spans 18 amino acids. The CDR3 loop is CASSLRLARLSPTDTQYF. Written as DNA, the CDR3 is TGCGCCAGCAGCTTGCGGCTAGCGCGACTATCTCCCACAGATACGCAGTATTTT.

This clonotype was counted only a few times. V usage is TRBV7-9 and J usage is TRBJ1-4; D is perhaps TRBD1 (6 bases). The germline V gene has CDR1 SEHNR and CDR2 FQNEAQ (reference sequence). V lost 3 bases to trimming and J lost 0 bases, with 23 bases between them. The CDR3 totals 20 residues. The CDR3 nucleotides read TGTGCCAGCAGCTTGTACCCCCTCCGCTGGACAGATGCAACTAATGAAAAACTGTTTTTT. It translates to CASSLYPLRWTDATNEKLFF.

This clonotype was observed a single time. The V call is TRBV10-3, the J call TRBJ1-3, with TRBD1 matching over 7 bases. Germline V lookup: CDR1 ENHRY, CDR2 SYGVKD. The length of the CDR3 is 13 residues. The junction had 2 bases not matched to a gene; V was cut back by 6 bases and J by 3 bases. This CDR3 is CAIRGQDGNTIYF. CDR3 DNA: TGTGCCATCAGAGGACAGGATGGAAACACCATATATTTT.

Details on this clonotype: This sequence may be a read error, since a much larger clone differs from it by one base. The chain couples TRBV2 to TRBJ1-2, with TRBD1 matching 7 bases. Per germline, CDR1 SNHLY and CDR2 FYNNEI. V lost 10 bases and J lost 6; bases outside the gene matches: 11. CDR3 length: 13 residues. The CDR3 coding sequence is TGTGCCAACAGCCTACGGACAGGCGATGGCTACACCTTC. Translation gives CANSLRTGDGYTF. Full variable domain (missing parts from reference TRBV2 and TRBJ1-2): EPEVTQTPSHQVTQMGQEVILRCVPISNHLYFYWYRQILGQKVEFLVSFYNNEISEKSEIFDDQFSVERPDGSNFTLKIRSTKLEDSAMYFCANSLRTGDGYTFGSGTRLTVV.

The chain has TRBV11-2 and TRBJ2-5; D is perhaps TRBD1 (6 bases). The germline CDR1 and CDR2 sequences are SGHAT and FQNNGV. CDR3 length: 13 residues. The V end lost 3 bases, the J end lost 7 bases, and 12 bases lay between the germline ends. CDR3 amino acids: CASSFEAGATQYF. Written as DNA, the CDR3 is TGTGCCAGCAGCTTCGAGGCAGGGGCGACCCAGTACTTC.